This T cell receptor (beta chain) was observed in a study of T-cell memory formation after mild COVID-19. In its sample, this clonotype was seen a few times. Its specificity is unknown. MiXCR, run by TCRdb on the 5' RACE reads, gives a single entry per CDR3 protein. In the table there are fewer than 70,000 distinct CDR3 sequences, 8% to 10% of which are singletons. Whole-study results and caveats: Balance between CD4 and CD8 was seen in clones contracting day 15 to 85, and a CD4+ lean was seen in later expanders.

CDR3 length: 15 residues. Trimming removed 0 bases from V and 7 bases from J, with 10 bases in between. The germline CDR1 and CDR2 sequences are SGHTA and FQGNSA. The sequencing input was PBMCs or a T cell subset sorted from them (not recorded which). This rearrangement joins TRBV7-2 to TRBJ1-6, with D unclear. The TCR comes from a man younger than 35 who had mild COVID-19 (a few samples of this study predate the infection). Cell type and time point are not known. In DNA, the CDR3 is TGTGCCAGCAGCTTAGCTGCAGGACTAAATTCACCCCTCCACTTT. Translation: CASSLAAGLNSPLHF.